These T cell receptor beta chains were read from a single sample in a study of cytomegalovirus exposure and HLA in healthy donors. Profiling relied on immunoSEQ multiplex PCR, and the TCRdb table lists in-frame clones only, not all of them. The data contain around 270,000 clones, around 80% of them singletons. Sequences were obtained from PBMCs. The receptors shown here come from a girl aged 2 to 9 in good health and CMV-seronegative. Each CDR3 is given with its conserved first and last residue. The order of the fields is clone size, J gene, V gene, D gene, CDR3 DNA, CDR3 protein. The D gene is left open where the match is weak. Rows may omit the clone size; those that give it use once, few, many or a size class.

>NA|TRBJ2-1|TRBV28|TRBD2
TGTGCCAGCACTACTTTGATACTAGCGGGGGTGTACAATGAGCAGTTCTTC
CASTTLILAGVYNEQFF
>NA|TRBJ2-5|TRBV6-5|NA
TGTGCCAGCAGTTACTCGGGGGCGGCCCAAGAGACCCAGTACTTC
CASSYSGAAQETQYF
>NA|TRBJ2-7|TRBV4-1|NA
TGCGCCAGCAGCCAAGCACAGGTCTCCTACGAGCAGTACTTC
CASSQAQVSYEQYF
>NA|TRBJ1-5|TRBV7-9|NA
TGTGCCAGCAGCTTAGATACAGCAGCGGGACAGCCCCAGCATTTT
CASSLDTAAGQPQHF
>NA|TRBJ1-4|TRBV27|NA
TGTGCCAGCAGTCTCCGGACAGCAACTAATGAAAAACTGTTTTTT
CASSLRTATNEKLFF
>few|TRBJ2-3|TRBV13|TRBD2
TGTGCCAGCAGCACGAAGACACTAGCGGGGGTTCGAACAGATACGCAGTATTTT
CASSTKTLAGVRTDTQYF
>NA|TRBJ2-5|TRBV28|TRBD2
TGTGCCAGCAGCCCAAGACTAGCGGTCCTTCTGGGGGAGACCCAGTACTTC
CASSPRLAVLLGETQYF
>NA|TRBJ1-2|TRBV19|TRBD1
TGTGCCAGTAGTATTATGAGGACAGGGTCTAATGGCTACACCTTC
CASSIMRTGSNGYTF
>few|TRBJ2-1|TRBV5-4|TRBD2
TGTGCCAGCAGCCCAGGACTAGCAAAGACCTCCAATGAGCAGTTCTTC
CASSPGLAKTSNEQFF
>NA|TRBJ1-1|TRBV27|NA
TGTGCCAGCAGTTTTCCCACATCCTTTTTTGAGGTTAGCACTGAAGCTTTCTTT
CASSFPTSFFEVSTEAFF
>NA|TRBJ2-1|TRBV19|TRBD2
TGTGCCAGCTGGACTAGCGGGGACAATGAGCAGTTCTTC
CASWTSGDNEQFF
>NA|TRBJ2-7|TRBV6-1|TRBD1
TGTGCCAGCAGTGAATTCGGACAGGGGCTCTACGAGCAGTACTTC
CASSEFGQGLYEQYF
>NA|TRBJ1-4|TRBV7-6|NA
TGTGCCAGCAGCGTTGAGACAGGAAGGATACTGTTTTTT
CASSVETGRILFF
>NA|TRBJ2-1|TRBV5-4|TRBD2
TGTGCCAGCAGCCCGAGCGGGGGGGCCTACAATGAGCAGTTCTTC
CASSPSGGAYNEQFF
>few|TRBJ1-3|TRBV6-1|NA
TGTGCCAGCAGGAGGAACACCATATATTTT
CASRRNTIYF
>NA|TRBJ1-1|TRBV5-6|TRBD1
TGTGCCAGCAGCTTTGGACAGGGGGTCGATTACGTCGGAGCTTTCTTT
CASSFGQGVDYVGAFF
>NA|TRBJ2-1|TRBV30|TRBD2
TGTGCCTGGAGTGTAAAGAGGGGACTAGCGGGATTGAATGAGCAGTTCTTC
CAWSVKRGLAGLNEQFF
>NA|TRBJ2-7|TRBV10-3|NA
TGTGCCACCGGCGGGGCGCGTAGCTACGAGCAGTACTTC
CATGGARSYEQYF
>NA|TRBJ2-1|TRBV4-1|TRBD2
TGCGCCAGCTCTATGCTTGGACTAGCGGGAATCAATGAGCAGTTCTTC
CASSMLGLAGINEQFF
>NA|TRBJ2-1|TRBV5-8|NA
TGTGCCAGCAGCGTGGGTGTTTCTACCTACAATGAGCAGTTCTTC
CASSVGVSTYNEQFF
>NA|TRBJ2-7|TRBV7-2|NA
TGTGCCAGCAGCTTGGCTAGTTTCTCCGAGCAGTACTTC
CASSLASFSEQYF
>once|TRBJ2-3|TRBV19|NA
TGTGCCACCCGGGGTAGAAGGTGGGCCACAGATACGCAGTATTTT
CATRGRRWATDTQYF
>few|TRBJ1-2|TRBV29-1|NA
TGCAGCGTTGCGGACACCTCCCCCTATGGCTACACCTTC
CSVADTSPYGYTF
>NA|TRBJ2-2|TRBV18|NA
TGTGCCAGCTCACCAGGCAGATACCTCACCGGGGAGCTGTTTTTT
CASSPGRYLTGELFF
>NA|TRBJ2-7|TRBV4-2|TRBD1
TGTGCCAGCAGCCCCCGGACAGGGAGCTACGAGCAGTACTTC
CASSPRTGSYEQYF
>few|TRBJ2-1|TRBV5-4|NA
TGTGCCAGCAGCGTCCTGCCGAGCTCCTACAATGAGCAGTTCTTC
CASSVLPSSYNEQFF
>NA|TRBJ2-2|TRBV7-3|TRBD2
TGTGCCAGCAGCTTAAAAGCGGGGGGGCCGCGGGCCGGGGAGCTGTTTTTT
CASSLKAGGPRAGELFF
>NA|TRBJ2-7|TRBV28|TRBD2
TGTGCCAGCAGACCGATAGCGGGGGGCCGTTACGAGCAGTACTTC
CASRPIAGGRYEQYF
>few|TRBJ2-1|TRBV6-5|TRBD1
TGTGCCAGCAGTCCCTCCGGGACAGGGGGTGAGCAGTTCTTC
CASSPSGTGGEQFF
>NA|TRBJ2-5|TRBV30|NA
TGTGCCTGGAGTGTGTTCTCGGAGACCCAGTACTTC
CAWSVFSETQYF
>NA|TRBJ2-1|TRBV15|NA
TGTGCCACCAGCAGAGATCCAGCCTACAATGAGCAGTTCTTC
CATSRDPAYNEQFF
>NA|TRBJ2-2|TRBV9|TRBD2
TGTGCCAGCAGCGTAGCCCGGACTAGCGGGAGCGGGTACACCGGGGAGCTGTTTTTT
CASSVARTSGSGYTGELFF
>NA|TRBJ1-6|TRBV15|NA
TGTGCCACCAGCAGCAAAACCGACTTACCCCTCCACTTT
CATSSKTDLPLHF
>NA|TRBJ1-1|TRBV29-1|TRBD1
TGCAGCGTTCCTAGGACAGGGTGGGGGCGCACTGAAGCTTTCTTT
CSVPRTGWGRTEAFF
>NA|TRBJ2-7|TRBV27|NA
TGTGCCAGCAGTTTATCGACCGGGAGTCTAAACGAGCAGTACTTC
CASSLSTGSLNEQYF
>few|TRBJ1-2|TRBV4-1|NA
TGCGCCAGCAGCCAAGATCCGGCAGGGGACTATGGCTACACCTTC
CASSQDPAGDYGYTF
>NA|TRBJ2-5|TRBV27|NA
TGTGCCAGCAGGAGGGGGGGCGAGACCCAGTACTTC
CASRRGGETQYF
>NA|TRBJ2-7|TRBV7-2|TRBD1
TGTGCCAGCAGCACCGGGACAGGGGGGGGGACCTACGAGCAGTACTTC
CASSTGTGGGTYEQYF
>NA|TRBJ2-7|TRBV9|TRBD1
TGTGCCAGCAGCAATCCGAACAGGGGGCAATCCGAGCAGTACTTC
CASSNPNRGQSEQYF
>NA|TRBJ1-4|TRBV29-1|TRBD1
TGCAGCGTGATGAGGACAGGCCGAAATGAAAAACTGTTTTTT
CSVMRTGRNEKLFF
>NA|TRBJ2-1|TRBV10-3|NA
TGTGCCACATTTGTGGGGAGTGCTGGCTATGAGCAGTTCTTC
CATFVGSAGYEQFF
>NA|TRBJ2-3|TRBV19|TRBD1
TGTGCCAGTAGTATAGGCCGGCAGGGGGGCACAGATACGCAGTATTTT
CASSIGRQGGTDTQYF
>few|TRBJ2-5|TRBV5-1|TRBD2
TGCGCCAGCAGCCGGACTAGTTGGGAGACCCAGTACTTC
CASSRTSWETQYF
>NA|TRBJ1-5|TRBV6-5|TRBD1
TGTGCCAGCAGACAAAGACAGGGCGGCAATCAGCCCCAGCATTTT
CASRQRQGGNQPQHF
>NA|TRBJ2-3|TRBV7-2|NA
TGTGCCAGCAGCTTCATTCCAGCAGATACGCAGTATTTT
CASSFIPADTQYF